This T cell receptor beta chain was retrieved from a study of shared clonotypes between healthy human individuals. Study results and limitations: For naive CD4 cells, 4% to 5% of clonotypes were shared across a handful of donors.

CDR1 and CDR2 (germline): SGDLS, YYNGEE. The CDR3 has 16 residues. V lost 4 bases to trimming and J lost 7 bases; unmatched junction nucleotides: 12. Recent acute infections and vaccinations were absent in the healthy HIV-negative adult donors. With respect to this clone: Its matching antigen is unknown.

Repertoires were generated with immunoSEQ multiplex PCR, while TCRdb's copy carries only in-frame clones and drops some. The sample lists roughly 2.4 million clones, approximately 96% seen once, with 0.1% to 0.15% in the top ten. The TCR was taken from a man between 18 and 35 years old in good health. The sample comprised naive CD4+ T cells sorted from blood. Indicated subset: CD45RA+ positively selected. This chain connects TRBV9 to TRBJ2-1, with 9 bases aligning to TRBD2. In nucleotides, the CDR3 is TGTGCCAGCAGCCGATTAGCGGGAGCCCCTCGGAATGAGCAGTTCTTC. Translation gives CASSRLAGAPRNEQFF.